The clone carrying this T cell receptor beta chain was picked up many times. The antigen is not known. Amplification of TCR beta CDR3 regions used RNA as the template. Carried out on the TCR CDR3, a first-round RT-PCR used the HTBI primer set. One entry per CDR3 protein, called by TCRdb with MiXCR from the multiplex PCR reads. In the table there are 650,000 to 800,000 distinct CDR3 sequences, just under 45% of which are singletons. This record comes from a study of T cells in Graves' hyperthyroidism and ophthalmopathy. Study conclusions and caveats: Clonotypes that were expanded in thyroid above 0.001 mostly appeared in blood too.

Diagnoses were made from clinical symptoms, serum measures (thyroxine and TRAb), thyroid ultrasound and orbital computed tomography. This CDR3 comprises 15 residues. With 4 bases clipped from V and 6 bases from J, the junction kept 9 bases outside the gene matches. CDR1 and CDR2 from the germline V gene are MGHDK and SYGVNS. The chain is built from TRBV25-1 and TRBJ2-7, with 10 bases that match TRBD1. The receptor was isolated from an adult man with Graves' disease, either hyperthyroidism or ophthalmopathy (not recorded which). The sample consisted of peripheral blood or thyroid tissue (not recorded which). This chain's CDR3 is CASSGMRQGAGEQYF. The CDR3 bases are TGTGCCAGCAGTGGTATGAGACAGGGGGCGGGCGAGCAGTACTTC.